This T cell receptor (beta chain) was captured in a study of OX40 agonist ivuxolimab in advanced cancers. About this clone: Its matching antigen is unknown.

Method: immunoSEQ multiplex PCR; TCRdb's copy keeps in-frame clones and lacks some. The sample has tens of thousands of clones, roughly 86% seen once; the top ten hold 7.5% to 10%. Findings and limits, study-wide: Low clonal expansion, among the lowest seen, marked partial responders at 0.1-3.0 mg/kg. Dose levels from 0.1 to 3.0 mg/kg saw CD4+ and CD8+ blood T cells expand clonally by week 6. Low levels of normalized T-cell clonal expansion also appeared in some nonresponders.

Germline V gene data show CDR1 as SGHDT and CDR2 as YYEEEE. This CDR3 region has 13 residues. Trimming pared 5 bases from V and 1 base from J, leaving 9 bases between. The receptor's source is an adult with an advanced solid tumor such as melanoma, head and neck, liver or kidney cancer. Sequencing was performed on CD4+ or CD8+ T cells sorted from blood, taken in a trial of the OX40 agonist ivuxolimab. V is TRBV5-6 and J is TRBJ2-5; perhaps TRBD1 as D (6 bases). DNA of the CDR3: TGTGCCAGCAGAGGACAGTTCCAAGAGACCCAGTACTTC. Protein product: CASRGQFQETQYF.